This T cell receptor (beta chain) was documented in a study of Graves' ophthalmopathy and Graves' hyperthyroidism. In its sample, this clonotype was seen many times. Its target is not known. A read error may produce the germline difference seen at one junction end. The CDR3 runs to 14 residues. From RNA, the CDR3 regions of TCR beta chains were amplified and sequenced. An initial RT-PCR round employing HTBI primers preceded a second-round multiplex PCR. TCRdb called the multiplex PCR reads again in MiXCR, with one record for every CDR3 protein. The sample includes some 200,000 distinct CDR3 sequences, roughly 29% of them seen just once. Study-wide results and limits: Blood also carried most expanded thyroid clonotypes exceeding 0.001 frequency. Both a roughly 65% sensitivity and a 72.22% specificity characterized the model's predictions of ophthalmopathy progression. In separating ophthalmopathy from stable hyperthyroidism, a 13-signature model achieved less than 90% sensitivity and 65% to 84% specificity.

PBMCs were isolated from an approximately 10 ml sample of fresh peripheral blood. The rearrangement uses TRBV12-3 or TRBV12-4 and TRBJ2-7, with 9 nucleotides matching TRBD2. The TCR comes from a man in his forties or fifties with Graves' ophthalmopathy. The material sequenced was peripheral blood. The CDR3 sequence is CASSLAGNDYEQYF. CDR3 nucleotides: TGTGCCAGCAGTCTAGCGGGAAACGACTACGAGCAGTACTTC.